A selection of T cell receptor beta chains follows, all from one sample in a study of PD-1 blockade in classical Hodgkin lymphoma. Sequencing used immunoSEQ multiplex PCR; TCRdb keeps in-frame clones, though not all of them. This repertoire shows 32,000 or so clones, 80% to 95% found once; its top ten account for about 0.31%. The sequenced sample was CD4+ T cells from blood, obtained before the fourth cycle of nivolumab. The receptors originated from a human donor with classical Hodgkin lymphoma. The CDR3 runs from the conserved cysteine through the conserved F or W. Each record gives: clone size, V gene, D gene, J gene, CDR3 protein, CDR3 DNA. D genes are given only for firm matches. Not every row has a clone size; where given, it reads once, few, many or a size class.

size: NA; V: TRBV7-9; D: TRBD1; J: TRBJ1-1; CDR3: CASSYYGQAHTEAFF; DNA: TGTGCCAGCAGTTATTACGGACAGGCCCACACTGAAGCTTTCTTT
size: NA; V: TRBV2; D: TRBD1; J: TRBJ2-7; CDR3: CASSVSDRAYEQYF; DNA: TGTGCCAGCAGTGTATCAGACAGGGCCTACGAGCAGTACTTC
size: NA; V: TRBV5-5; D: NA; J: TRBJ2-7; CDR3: CASSSDRTPTYEQYF; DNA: TGTGCCAGCAGCTCGGACAGAACACCGACCTACGAGCAGTACTTC
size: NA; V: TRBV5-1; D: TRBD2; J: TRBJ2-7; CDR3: CASSLVPSGRSGEQYF; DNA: TGCGCCAGCAGCTTGGTTCCTAGCGGGAGATCGGGGGAGCAGTACTTC
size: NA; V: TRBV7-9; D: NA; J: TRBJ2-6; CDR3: CASSLFRRRESSGANVLTF; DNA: TGTGCCAGCAGCTTATTTCGTAGACGGGAGAGCTCTGGGGCCAACGTCCTGACTTTC
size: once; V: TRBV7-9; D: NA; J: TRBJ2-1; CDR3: CASSFQGRSNEQFF; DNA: TGTGCCAGCAGCTTCCAAGGGCGGTCGAATGAGCAGTTCTTC
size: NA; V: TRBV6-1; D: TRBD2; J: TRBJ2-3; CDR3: CASSEVWGGTDTQYF; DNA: TGTGCCAGCAGTGAAGTTTGGGGGGGGACAGATACGCAGTATTTT
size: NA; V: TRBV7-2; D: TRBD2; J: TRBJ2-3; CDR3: CASSPSGIDTDTQYF; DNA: TGTGCCAGCAGCCCTAGCGGGATCGACACAGATACGCAGTATTTT
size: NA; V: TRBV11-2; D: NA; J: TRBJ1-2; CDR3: CASSLVGKYGYTF; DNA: TGTGCCAGCAGCTTAGTGGGGAAATATGGCTACACCTTC
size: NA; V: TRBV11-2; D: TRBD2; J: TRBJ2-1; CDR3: CASSLGTSDNEQFF; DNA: TGTGCCAGCAGCTTAGGTACTAGCGACAATGAGCAGTTCTTC
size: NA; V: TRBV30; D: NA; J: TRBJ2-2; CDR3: CAWDLGAPGELFF; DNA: TGTGCCTGGGACCTAGGTGCCCCCGGGGAGCTGTTTTTT
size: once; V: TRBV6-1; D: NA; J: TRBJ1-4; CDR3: CASSEYPGTPYVGKLFF; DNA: TGTGCCAGCAGTGAATATCCGGGGACACCTTACGTCGGAAAACTGTTTTTT
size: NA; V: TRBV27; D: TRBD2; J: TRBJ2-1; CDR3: CASSAIGAGEGNEQFF; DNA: TGTGCCAGCAGTGCCATCGGGGCGGGAGAGGGCAATGAGCAGTTCTTC
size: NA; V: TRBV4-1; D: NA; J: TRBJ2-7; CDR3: CASSQGVRGSYEQYF; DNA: TGCGCCAGCAGCCAAGGGGTCCGGGGGTCCTACGAGCAGTACTTC
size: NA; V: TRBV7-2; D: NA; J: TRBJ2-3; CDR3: CASSRFTDTQYF; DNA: TGTGCCAGCAGCCGTTTCACAGATACGCAGTATTTT
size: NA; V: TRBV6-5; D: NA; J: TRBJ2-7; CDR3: CASTRGLPYEQYF; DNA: TGTGCCAGCACTCGGGGGTTACCCTACGAGCAGTACTTC
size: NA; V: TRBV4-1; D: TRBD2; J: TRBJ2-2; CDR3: CASSQGLAANTGELFF; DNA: TGCGCCAGCAGCCAAGGCCTAGCGGCAAACACCGGGGAGCTGTTTTTT
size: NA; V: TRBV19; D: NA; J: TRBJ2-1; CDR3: CARRLASIYNEQFF; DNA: TGTGCCAGACGTCTAGCGAGTATATACAATGAGCAGTTCTTC
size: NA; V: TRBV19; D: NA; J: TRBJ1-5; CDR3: CASSILDQPQHF; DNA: TGTGCCAGTAGTATTCTGGATCAGCCCCAGCATTTT
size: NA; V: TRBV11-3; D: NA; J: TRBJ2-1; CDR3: CASSLGGTRGWGNEQFF; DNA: TGTGCCAGCAGCTTAGGAGGCACAAGGGGATGGGGTAATGAGCAGTTCTTC
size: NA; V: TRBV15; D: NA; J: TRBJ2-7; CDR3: CATSTTAYEQYF; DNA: TGTGCCACCAGCACCACCGCCTACGAGCAGTACTTC
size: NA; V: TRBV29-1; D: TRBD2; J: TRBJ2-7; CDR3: CSVKTSGRRIEQYF; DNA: TGCAGCGTAAAAACTAGCGGGAGAAGAATCGAGCAGTACTTC
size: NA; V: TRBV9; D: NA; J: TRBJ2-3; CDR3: CASSVEGGHSSTDTQYF; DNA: TGTGCCAGCAGCGTAGAGGGGGGACATTCTAGCACAGATACGCAGTATTTT
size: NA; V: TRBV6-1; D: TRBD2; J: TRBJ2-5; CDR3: CASRTSGQETQYF; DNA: TGTGCCAGCAGGACTAGCGGTCAAGAGACCCAGTACTTC
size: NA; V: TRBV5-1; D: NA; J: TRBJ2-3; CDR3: CASSLVDSSTDTQYF; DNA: TGCGCCAGCAGCTTGGTCGACAGTAGCACAGATACGCAGTATTTT
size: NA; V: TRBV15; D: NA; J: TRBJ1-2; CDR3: CATSSRGRNYGYTF; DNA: TGTGCCACCAGCAGTAGGGGTCGCAACTATGGCTACACCTTC
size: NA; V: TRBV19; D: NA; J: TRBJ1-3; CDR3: CASTPGPSSGNTIYF; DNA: TGTGCCAGTACCCCCGGACCCAGCTCTGGAAACACCATATATTTT
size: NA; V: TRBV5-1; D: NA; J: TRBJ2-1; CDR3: CASSLDSVFGLSSYNEQFF; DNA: TGCGCCAGCAGCTTGGATTCCGTGTTTGGGTTAAGCTCCTACAATGAGCAGTTCTTC
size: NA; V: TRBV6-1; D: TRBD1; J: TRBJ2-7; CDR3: CASGGQEFYEQYF; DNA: TGTGCCAGCGGGGGACAGGAATTCTACGAGCAGTACTTC
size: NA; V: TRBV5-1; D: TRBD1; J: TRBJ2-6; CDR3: CASSFGDRSSGANVLTF; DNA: TGCGCCAGCAGCTTTGGGGACAGGTCCTCTGGGGCCAACGTCCTGACTTTC
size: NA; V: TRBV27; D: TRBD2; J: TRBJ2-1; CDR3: CASSFQWQPGLADEQFF; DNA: TGTGCCAGCAGTTTTCAGTGGCAACCGGGACTAGCCGATGAGCAGTTCTTC
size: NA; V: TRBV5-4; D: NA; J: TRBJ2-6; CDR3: CASSGPSGANVLTF; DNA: TGTGCCAGCAGCGGCCCCTCTGGGGCCAACGTCCTGACTTTC
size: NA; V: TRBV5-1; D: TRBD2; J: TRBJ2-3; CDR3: CASSLASGSTDTQYF; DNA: TGCGCCAGCAGCTTGGCTAGCGGGAGCACAGATACGCAGTATTTT
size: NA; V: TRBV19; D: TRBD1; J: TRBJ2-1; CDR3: CASSIGTGPYNEQFF; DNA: TGTGCCAGTAGTATAGGGACAGGGCCCTACAATGAGCAGTTCTTC
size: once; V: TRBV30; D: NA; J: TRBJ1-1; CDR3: CAWSVRPNTEAFF; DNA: TGTGCCTGGAGTGTACGGCCGAACACTGAAGCTTTCTTT
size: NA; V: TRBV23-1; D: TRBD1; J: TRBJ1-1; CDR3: CASSQSGTGEQNTEAFF; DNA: TGCGCCAGCAGTCAATCCGGGACAGGGGAACAGAACACTGAAGCTTTCTTT
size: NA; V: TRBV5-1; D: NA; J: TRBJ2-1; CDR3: CASSLLASDEQFF; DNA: TGCGCCAGCAGCTTATTAGCGAGCGATGAGCAGTTCTTC
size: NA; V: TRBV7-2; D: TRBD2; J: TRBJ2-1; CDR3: CASSLTSGGYNEQFF; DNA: TGTGCCAGCAGCCTGACTAGCGGAGGCTACAATGAGCAGTTCTTC
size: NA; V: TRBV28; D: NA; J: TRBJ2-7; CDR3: CASSSPGTDYEQYF; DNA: TGTGCCAGCAGTTCCCCCGGGACGGACTACGAGCAGTACTTC
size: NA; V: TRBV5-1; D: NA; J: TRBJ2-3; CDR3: CASSALGDTQYF; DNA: TGCGCCAGCAGCGCTCTGGGGGATACGCAGTATTTT
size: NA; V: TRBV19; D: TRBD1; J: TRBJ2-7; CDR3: CASNPGQGPYEQYF; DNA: TGTGCCAGTAATCCGGGACAGGGACCCTACGAGCAGTACTTC
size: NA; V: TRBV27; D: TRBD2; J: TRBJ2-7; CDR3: CASSFLTSGSEQYF; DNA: TGTGCCAGCAGTTTCCTAACTAGCGGTTCAGAGCAGTACTTC
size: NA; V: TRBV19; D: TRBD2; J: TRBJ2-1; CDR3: CASSIGERGGQFF; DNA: TGTGCCAGTAGTATAGGAGAGCGGGGCGGGCAGTTCTTC
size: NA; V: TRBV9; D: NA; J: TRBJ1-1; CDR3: CASSVYSNTEAFF; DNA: TGTGCCAGCAGCGTTTACAGCAACACTGAAGCTTTCTTT
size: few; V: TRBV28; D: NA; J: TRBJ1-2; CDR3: CASSLTGSYGYTF; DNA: TGTGCCAGCAGTTTAACAGGGTCTTATGGCTACACCTTC
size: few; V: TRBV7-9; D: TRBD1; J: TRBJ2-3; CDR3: CASSGRWQGAADTQYF; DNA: TGTGCCAGCAGCGGGAGGTGGCAGGGGGCAGCAGATACGCAGTATTTT